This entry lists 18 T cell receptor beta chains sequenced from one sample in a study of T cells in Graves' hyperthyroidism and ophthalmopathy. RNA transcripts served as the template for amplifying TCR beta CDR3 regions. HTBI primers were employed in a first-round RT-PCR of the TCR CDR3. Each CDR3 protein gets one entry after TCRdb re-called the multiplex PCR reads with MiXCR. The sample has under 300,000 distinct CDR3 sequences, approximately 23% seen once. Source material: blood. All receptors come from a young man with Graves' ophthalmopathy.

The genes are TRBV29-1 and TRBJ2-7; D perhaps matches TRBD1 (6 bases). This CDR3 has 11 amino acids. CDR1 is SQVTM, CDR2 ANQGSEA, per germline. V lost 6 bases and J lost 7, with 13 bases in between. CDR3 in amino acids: CSVGLGQEQYF. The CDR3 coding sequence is TGCAGCGTGGGATTAGGACAGGAGCAGTACTTC.

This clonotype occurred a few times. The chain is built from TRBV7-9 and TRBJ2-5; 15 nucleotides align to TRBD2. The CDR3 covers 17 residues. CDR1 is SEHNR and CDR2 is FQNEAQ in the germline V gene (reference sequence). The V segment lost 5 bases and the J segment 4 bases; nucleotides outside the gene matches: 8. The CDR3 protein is CASSAGLAGGTRETQYF. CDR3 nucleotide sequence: TGTGCCAGCAGCGCCGGACTAGCGGGAGGGACTCGAGAGACCCAGTACTTC.

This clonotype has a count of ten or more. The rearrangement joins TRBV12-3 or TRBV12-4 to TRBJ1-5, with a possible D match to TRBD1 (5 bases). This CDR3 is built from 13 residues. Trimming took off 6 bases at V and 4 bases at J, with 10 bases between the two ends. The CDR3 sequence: CASSKQANQPQHF. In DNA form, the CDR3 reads TGTGCCAGCAGCAAACAGGCGAATCAGCCCCAGCATTTT.

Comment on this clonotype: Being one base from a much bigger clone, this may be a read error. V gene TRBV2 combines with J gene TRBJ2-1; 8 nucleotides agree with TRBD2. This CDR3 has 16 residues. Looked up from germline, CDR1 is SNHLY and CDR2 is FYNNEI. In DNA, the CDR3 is TGTGCCAGCAGGCGCCTAAGAGCGGGAGCTTACAATGATCAGTTCTTC. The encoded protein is CASRRLRAGAYNDQFF.

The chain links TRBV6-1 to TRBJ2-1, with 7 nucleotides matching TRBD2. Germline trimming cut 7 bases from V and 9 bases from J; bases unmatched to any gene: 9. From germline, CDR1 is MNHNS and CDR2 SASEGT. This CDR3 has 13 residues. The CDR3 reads CASTDGRFSEQFF. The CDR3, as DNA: TGTGCCAGCACCGACGGGAGGTTTTCTGAGCAGTTCTTC.

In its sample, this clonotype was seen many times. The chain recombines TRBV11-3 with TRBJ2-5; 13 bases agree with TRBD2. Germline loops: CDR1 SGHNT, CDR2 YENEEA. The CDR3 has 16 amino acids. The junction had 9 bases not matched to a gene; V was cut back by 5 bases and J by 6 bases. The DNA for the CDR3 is TGTGCCAGCAGCCCTGGACTAGCGGGAGCACTACAGACCCAGTACTTC. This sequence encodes CASSPGLAGALQTQYF.

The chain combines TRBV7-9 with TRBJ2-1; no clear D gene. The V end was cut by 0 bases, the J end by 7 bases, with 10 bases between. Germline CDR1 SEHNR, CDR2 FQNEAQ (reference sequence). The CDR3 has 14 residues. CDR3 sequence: CASSLASGKNEQFF. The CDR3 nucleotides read TGTGCCAGCAGCTTAGCCAGTGGGAAAAATGAGCAGTTCTTC.

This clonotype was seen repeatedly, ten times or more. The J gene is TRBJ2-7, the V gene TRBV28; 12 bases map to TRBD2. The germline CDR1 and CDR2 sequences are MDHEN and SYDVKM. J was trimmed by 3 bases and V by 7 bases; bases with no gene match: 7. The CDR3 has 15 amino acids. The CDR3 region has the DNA TGTGCCAGCAACCCGGAGACTAGCGGGAGCTACGAGCAGTACTTC. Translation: CASNPETSGSYEQYF.

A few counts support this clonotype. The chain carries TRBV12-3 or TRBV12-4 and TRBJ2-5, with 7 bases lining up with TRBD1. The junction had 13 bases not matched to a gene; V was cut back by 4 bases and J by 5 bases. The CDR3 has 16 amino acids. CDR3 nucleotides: TGTGCCAGCAGTTACAACACCGGGACAGCAGCCGAGACCCAGTACTTC. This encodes CASSYNTGTAAETQYF.

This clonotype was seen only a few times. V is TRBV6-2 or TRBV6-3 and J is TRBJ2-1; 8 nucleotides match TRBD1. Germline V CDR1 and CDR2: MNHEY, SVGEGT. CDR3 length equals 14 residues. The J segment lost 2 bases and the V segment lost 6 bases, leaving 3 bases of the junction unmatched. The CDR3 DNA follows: TGTGCCAGCAGGGGACAGGCCACCTACAATGAGCAGTTCTTC. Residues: CASRGQATYNEQFF.

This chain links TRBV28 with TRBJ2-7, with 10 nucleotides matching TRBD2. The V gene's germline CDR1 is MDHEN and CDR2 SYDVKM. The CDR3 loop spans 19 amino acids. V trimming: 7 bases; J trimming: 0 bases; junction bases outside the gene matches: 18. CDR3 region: CASIVGGASGSKGSYEQYF. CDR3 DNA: TGTGCCAGCATAGTGGGAGGGGCTAGCGGGAGTAAGGGCTCCTACGAGCAGTACTTC. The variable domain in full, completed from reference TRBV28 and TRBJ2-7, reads DVKVTQSSRYLVKRTGEKVFLECVQDMDHENMFWYRQDPGLGLRLIYFSYDVKMKEKGDIPEGYSVSREKKERFSLILESASTNQTSMYLCASIVGGASGSKGSYEQYFGPGTRLTVT.

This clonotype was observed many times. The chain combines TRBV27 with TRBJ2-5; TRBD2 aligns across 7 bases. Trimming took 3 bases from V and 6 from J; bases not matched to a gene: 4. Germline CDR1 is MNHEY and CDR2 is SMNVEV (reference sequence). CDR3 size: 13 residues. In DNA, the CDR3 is TGTGCCAGCAGTTTGCGGGGGATGAAGACCCAGTACTTC. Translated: CASSLRGMKTQYF.

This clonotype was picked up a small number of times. CDR3 DNA: TGTGCCAGCAGTTTCGTAAGACAGGGGATCGATGAGCAGTTCTTC. Translating it yields CASSFVRQGIDEQFF. The chain employs TRBV12-3 or TRBV12-4 and TRBJ2-1, with 8 bases matching TRBD1. The CDR3 is made up of 15 amino acids. V lost 3 bases, J lost 8 bases, and 9 bases stayed unmatched.

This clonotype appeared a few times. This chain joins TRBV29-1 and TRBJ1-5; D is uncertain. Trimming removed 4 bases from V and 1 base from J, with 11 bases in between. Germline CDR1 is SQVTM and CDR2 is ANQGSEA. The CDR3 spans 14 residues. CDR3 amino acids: CSVGGVGSNQPQHF. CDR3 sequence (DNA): TGCAGCGTTGGAGGTGTTGGGAGCAATCAGCCCCAGCATTTT.

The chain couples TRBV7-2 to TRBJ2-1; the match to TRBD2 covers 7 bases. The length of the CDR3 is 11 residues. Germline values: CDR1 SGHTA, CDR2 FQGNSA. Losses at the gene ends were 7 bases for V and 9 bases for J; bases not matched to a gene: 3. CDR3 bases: TGTGCCAGCACCGCGGGAGTTGAGCAGTTCTTC. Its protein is CASTAGVEQFF.

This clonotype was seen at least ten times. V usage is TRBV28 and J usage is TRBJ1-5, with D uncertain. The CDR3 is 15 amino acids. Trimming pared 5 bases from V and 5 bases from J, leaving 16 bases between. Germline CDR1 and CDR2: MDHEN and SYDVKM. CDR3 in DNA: TGTGCCAGCAGTCCTTATCACGGAACTGATCAGCCCCAGCATTTT. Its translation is CASSPYHGTDQPQHF.

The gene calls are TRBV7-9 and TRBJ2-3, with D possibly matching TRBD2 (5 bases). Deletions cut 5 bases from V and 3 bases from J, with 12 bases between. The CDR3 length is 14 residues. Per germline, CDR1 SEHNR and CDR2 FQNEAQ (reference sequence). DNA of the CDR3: TGTGCCAGCAGCGTCGATTGGAGGACAGATACGCAGTATTTT. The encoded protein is CASSVDWRTDTQYF.

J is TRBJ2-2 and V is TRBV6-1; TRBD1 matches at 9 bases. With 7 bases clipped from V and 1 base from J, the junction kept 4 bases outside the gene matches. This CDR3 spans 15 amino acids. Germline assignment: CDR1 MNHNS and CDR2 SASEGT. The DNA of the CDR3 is TGTGCCAGCACTCGGGACAGGGTGAACACCGGGGAGCTGTTTTTT. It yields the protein CASTRDRVNTGELFF.